These 5 T cell receptor beta chains came from one sample sequenced in a study of blood T cell repertoires in COVID-19. Only in-frame clones appear in the TCRdb table, and some are missing; sequencing was by immunoSEQ multiplex PCR. The table lists 150,000 to 200,000 clones, over 80% of them singletons. The material sequenced was peripheral blood. Receptor source: a woman in her seventies with COVID-19, enrolled during active disease.

The J gene is TRBJ2-2, the V gene TRBV4-1, with a possible D match to TRBD2 (5 bases). This CDR3 is built from 13 residues. Germline-derived CDR1 and CDR2 are MGHRA and YSYEKL. V lost 3 bases to trimming and J lost 7 bases, with 9 bases between them. CDR3 bases: TGCGCCAGCAGCCAGCGAGGGAGCGGGGAGCTGTTTTTT. This encodes CASSQRGSGELFF.

This clone appeared a few times. Within the sample, other DNA sequences also encode this same CDR3. This sequence joins TRBV18 and TRBJ2-3, with a tentative D call TRBD2 (5 bases). The V and J ends lost 2 bases and 1 base respectively, with 7 bases between them. Germline CDR1 and CDR2: KGHSH and LQKENI. This CDR3 contains 14 residues. The CDR3 DNA follows: TGTGCCAGCTCACCAGGAGGAGGCACAGATACGCAGTATTTT. It specifies CASSPGGGTDTQYF. Full variable domain (remainder filled in from reference TRBV18 and TRBJ2-3): NAGVMQNPRHLVRRRGQEARLRCSPMKGHSHVYWYRQLPEEGLKFMVYLQKENIIDESGMPKERFSAEFPKEGPSILRIQQVVRGDSAAYFCASSPGGGTDTQYFGPGTRLTVL.

This sequence joins TRBV27 and TRBJ1-1, with TRBD1 matching 8 bases. The CDR3 contains 15 residues. Trimming at V came to 0 bases and at J to 3 bases, leaving 3 bases not matched to a gene. CDR1 is MNHEY, CDR2 SMNVEV, per germline (reference sequence). The CDR3 coding sequence is TGTGCCAGCAGTTTATCTCGACAGGGGCACACTGAAGCTTTCTTT. Amino acid sequence: CASSLSRQGHTEAFF.

The chain has TRBV15 and TRBJ2-7; 8 nucleotides line up with TRBD1. This CDR3 is 15 amino acids long. Germline CDR1 LNHNV, CDR2 YYDKDF (reference sequence). J was trimmed by 4 bases and V by 3 bases; bases with no gene match: 8. CDR3 residues: CATSRETGGLYEQYF. The CDR3 DNA sequence: TGTGCCACCAGCAGGGAAACAGGGGGTCTGTACGAGCAGTACTTC.

The chain employs TRBV30 and TRBJ2-2; 7 positions match TRBD2. The CDR3 length is 12 residues. Trimming took 7 bases from V and 3 from J; bases not matched to a gene: 2. Germline V lookup: CDR1 GTSNPN, CDR2 SVGIG (reference sequence). The CDR3 DNA sequence: TGTGCCTTTGGGGGGGACACCGGGGAGCTGTTTTTT. Amino acid sequence: CAFGGDTGELFF.